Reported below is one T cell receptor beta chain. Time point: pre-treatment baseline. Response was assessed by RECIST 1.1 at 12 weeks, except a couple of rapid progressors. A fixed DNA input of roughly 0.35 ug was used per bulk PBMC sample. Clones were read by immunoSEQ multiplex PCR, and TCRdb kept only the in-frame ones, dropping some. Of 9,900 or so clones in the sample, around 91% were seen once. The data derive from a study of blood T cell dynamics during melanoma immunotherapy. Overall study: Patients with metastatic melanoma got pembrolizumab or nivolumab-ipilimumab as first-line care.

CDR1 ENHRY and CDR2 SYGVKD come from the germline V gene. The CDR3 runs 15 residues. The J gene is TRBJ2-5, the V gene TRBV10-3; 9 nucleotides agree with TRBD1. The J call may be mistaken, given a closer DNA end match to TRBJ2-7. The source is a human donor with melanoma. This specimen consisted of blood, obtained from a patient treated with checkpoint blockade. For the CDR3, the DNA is TGTGCCATCAGTGAGGCGGACAGGGGCTTCTACGAGCAGTACTTC. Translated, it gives CAISEADRGFYEQYF.